This record covers a single T cell receptor (beta chain). Its antigen remains unknown. Germline V gene data show CDR1 as SNHLY and CDR2 as FYNNEI. CDR3 length: 14 residues. Healthy donors had no documented immune events, such as infections, while sampled. The data derive from a study of identifying expanded T cells in peripheral blood. The table came from immunoSEQ multiplex PCR; TCRdb's copy has only in-frame clones and leaves some out. The data show about 90,000 clones, more than 75% seen once. Study-wide points: Two-week clone count variance significantly increased as total template count grew. About 1.3 clones differed between technical replicates, versus approximately 17 and 20 over time.

This sequence joins TRBV2 and TRBJ2-2; D tentatively reads TRBD1 or TRBD2 (5 bases each). This clonotype originated in a person aged 18 to 75 in good health. Sample: blood. The CDR3 loop reads CATRGRPMIGELFF. DNA of the CDR3: TGTGCTACCCGGGGCAGACCGATGATCGGGGAGCTGTTTTTT. Supplemented by reference TRBV2 and TRBJ2-2, the full variable domain reads EPEVTQTPSHQVTQMGQEVILRCVPISNHLYFYWYRQILGQKVEFLVSFYNNEISEKSEIFDDQFSVERPDGSNFTLKIRSTKLEDSAMYFCATRGRPMIGELFFGEGSRLTVL.